The clone carrying this T cell receptor (beta chain) was recorded a few times. Primers used in a second PCR of about 7 to 12 cycles were a sample-barcoded 5' primer and a J-beta primer mix. TCRdb re-called the 5' RACE reads through MiXCR, storing one row per CDR3 protein. Seen here are 1.5 million to 2 million distinct CDR3 sequences, about 49% observed once, and the top ten hold about 2.1%. These data come from a study of blood T cells in healthy people across ages. CDR3 length: 16 amino acids. V shed 1 base and J shed 4 bases, with 15 bases lying between them. The sample comprised blood. This receptor was obtained from a woman in her thirties or forties in good health. V is TRBV12-3 or TRBV12-4 and J is TRBJ2-3; possibly TRBD2 for D (6 bases). The chain's CDR3 is CASSLESGPAPDTQYF. DNA of the CDR3: TGTGCCAGCAGTTTAGAGAGCGGGCCCGCCCCAGATACGCAGTATTTT.